Following are 7 T cell receptor beta chains from one sample sequenced in a study of blood T cell repertoires in COVID-19. Assay: immunoSEQ multiplex PCR; the TCRdb copy retains only in-frame clones and omits some. The sample contains tens of thousands of clones, almost 90% of which appear only once. The sequencing sample was made of peripheral blood. The receptors here all came from an older woman with acute or convalescent COVID-19.

This chain links TRBV4-1 with TRBJ2-7; 7 bases align to TRBD2. This CDR3 contains 18 residues. The J segment lost 4 bases and the V segment lost 1 base, leaving 16 bases of the junction unmatched. CDR1 and CDR2 from the germline V gene are MGHRA and YSYEKL. The DNA of the CDR3 is TGCGCCAGCAGCCAAGGGACCCCGTTAGTAGCGGGTGTGTACGAGCAGTACTTC. This translates into CASSQGTPLVAGVYEQYF.

This chain's CDR3 is CASSPGTENIQYF. As DNA, the CDR3 is TGTGCCAGCTCACCAGGGACAGAAAACATTCAGTACTTC. This rearrangement joins TRBV18 to TRBJ2-4; 7 positions agree with TRBD1. The trim removed 2 bases at V and 5 bases at J, leaving 0 bases unmatched. The CDR3 totals 13 residues. Germline CDR1 reads KGHSH; CDR2 reads LQKENI.

The chain is built from TRBV19 and TRBJ2-1; D might be TRBD1 (6 bases). The CDR3 is 13 residues long. Germline-derived CDR1 and CDR2 are LNHDA and SQIVND (reference sequence). Trimming stripped 7 bases from V and 8 bases from J, with 15 bases between. CDR3 nucleotides: TGTGCCAGTACTTGGGACAACCGAGATGAGCAGTTCTTC. Translated: CASTWDNRDEQFF. Full variable domain (outside the CDR3, taken from reference TRBV19 and TRBJ2-1): DGGITQSPKYLFRKEGQNVTLSCEQNLNHDAMYWYRQDPGQGLRLIYYSQIVNDFQKGDIAEGYSVSREKKESFPLTVTSAQKNPTAFYLCASTWDNRDEQFFGPGTRLTVL.

J is TRBJ2-7 and V is TRBV7-9; D is perhaps TRBD1 (5 bases). V dropped 5 bases and J dropped 4 bases, with 18 bases sitting between them. The germline CDR1 and CDR2 sequences are SEHNR and FQNEAQ (reference sequence). This CDR3 comprises 15 residues. For the CDR3, the DNA is TGTGCCAGCAGCACTATTGACAGTTTCAATTACGAGCAGTACTTC. Translation gives CASSTIDSFNYEQYF. Full variable domain (rest looked up from reference TRBV7-9 and TRBJ2-7): DTGVSQNPRHKITKRGQNVTFRCDPISEHNRLYWYRQTLGQGPEFLTYFQNEAQLEKSRLLSDRFSAERPKGSFSTLEIQRTEQGDSAMYLCASSTIDSFNYEQYFGPGTRLTVT.

The chain joins TRBV11-2 to TRBJ2-3, with 8 bases that match TRBD1. The V gene's germline CDR1 is SGHAT and CDR2 FQNNGV. The CDR3 extends over 15 amino acids. J gave up 6 bases and V 5 bases, and 10 bases lay outside the gene matches. CDR3 sequence: CASSTHQTGVDTQYF. DNA for the CDR3: TGTGCCAGCAGCACACATCAGACAGGGGTCGATACGCAGTATTTT.

The chain has TRBV28 and TRBJ1-4; 8 bases are a match to TRBD1. The CDR3 loop spans 14 amino acids. With 10 bases clipped from V and 12 bases from J, the junction kept 16 bases outside the gene matches. In germline, CDR1 is MDHEN, CDR2 SYDVKM. The CDR3 region is CATGPRQGIGELFF. The CDR3 DNA reads as TGTGCCACAGGGCCGAGACAGGGGATCGGGGAACTGTTTTTT.

This chain connects TRBV5-1 to TRBJ1-2; 9 bases agree with TRBD1. Germline V gene sequence: CDR1 SGHRS, CDR2 YFSETQ. The CDR3 is 15 amino acids. The V gene end was trimmed by 9 bases and the J gene end by 0 bases; junction bases not matched to a gene: 9. The CDR3 DNA follows: TGCGCCACTAGATCCGGGACAGGGACTAACTATGGCTACACCTTC. It yields the protein CATRSGTGTNYGYTF.